The rows below give T cell receptor beta chains drawn from one sample of a study of ipilimumab plus nivolumab after autologous stem cell transplantation. Sequencing was performed with immunoSEQ multiplex PCR; in TCRdb, only in-frame clones are kept and a portion is missing. The data contain some 16,000 clones, roughly four fifths of them seen just once; the ten biggest clones take up more than 15%. The sample was PBMCs, taken in a trial of ipilimumab plus nivolumab as post-transplant consolidation. The receptors stem from a male donor with diffuse large B-cell lymphoma. The CDR3 runs from the conserved cysteine through the conserved F or W. The D gene is left open where the match is weak. Not all rows give a size; the values are once, few, many and, for expanded clones, a class.

j_call clone_size v_call d_call cdr3_aa cdr3_nt
TRBJ1-2 - TRBV5-1 - CASSWRGRGVDYGYTF TGCGCCAGCAGCTGGCGGGGCAGGGGAGTTGACTATGGCTACACCTTC
TRBJ2-7 - TRBV10-3 TRBD1 CATGGPTGSYEQYF TGTGCCACCGGCGGCCCGACAGGGTCCTACGAGCAGTACTTC
TRBJ1-4 once TRBV18 - CASSPSRAGEKLFF TGTGCCAGCTCACCCTCCAGGGCAGGTGAAAAACTGTTTTTT
TRBJ2-5 - TRBV27 TRBD1 CASSYRTGEETQYF TGTGCCAGCAGTTACCGGACAGGGGAAGAGACCCAGTACTTC
TRBJ1-2 - TRBV29-1 TRBD1 CSVRDTGGGDGYTF TGCAGCGTTAGGGATACAGGGGGAGGAGATGGCTACACCTTC
TRBJ1-5 once TRBV18 - CASSPGQNQPQHF TGTGCCAGCTCACCTGGCCAAAATCAGCCCCAGCATTTT
TRBJ1-5 - TRBV4-3 - CASSQGQNQPQHF TGCGCCAGCAGCCAAGGCCAGAATCAGCCCCAGCATTTT
TRBJ2-5 - TRBV2 TRBD2 CASSEPQAGGEKTQYF TGTGCCAGCAGTGAACCACAAGCGGGGGGAGAAAAGACCCAGTACTTC
TRBJ1-1 - TRBV9 - CASSRGANTEAFF TGTGCCAGCAGCCGAGGGGCGAACACTGAAGCTTTCTTT
TRBJ2-5 - TRBV7-9 TRBD1 CASNSRQGSSETQYF TGTGCCAGCAACTCCCGACAGGGGAGTTCGGAGACCCAGTACTTC
TRBJ1-2 - TRBV10-3 - CAISDRGANYGYTF TGTGCCATCAGTGATCGTGGGGCTAACTATGGCTACACCTTC
TRBJ2-2 - TRBV6-5 TRBD1 CASINRGVNTGELFF TGTGCCAGCATTAACAGGGGAGTGAACACCGGGGAGCTGTTTTTT
TRBJ2-2 - TRBV7-9 - CASSWGHLNTGELFF TGTGCCAGCAGCTGGGGACACCTGAACACCGGGGAGCTGTTTTTT
TRBJ1-6 - TRBV30 TRBD1 CAWSETGGVDSPLHF TGTGCCTGGAGCGAAACAGGGGGCGTCGATTCACCCCTCCACTTT
TRBJ2-2 - TRBV7-8 - CASSLRRMETRTGELFF TGTGCCAGCAGCTTAAGGCGGATGGAAACGCGCACCGGGGAGCTGTTTTTT
TRBJ2-5 - TRBV28 - CASSIRWEETQYF TGTGCCAGCAGCATTCGGTGGGAGGAGACCCAGTACTTC
TRBJ2-1 - TRBV6-6 TRBD2 CASRNSGGASDEQFF TGTGCCAGCAGGAATAGCGGGGGGGCCTCGGATGAGCAGTTCTTC
TRBJ1-5 - TRBV10-2 - CASSDWVFQPQHF TGCGCCAGCAGTGACTGGGTGTTCCAGCCCCAGCATTTT
TRBJ1-2 few TRBV5-1 - CASSLEGGYTF TGCGCCAGCAGCTTGGAGGGCGGCTACACCTTC
TRBJ1-1 - TRBV19 - CASKEVRGAEAFF TGTGCCAGTAAAGAGGTTCGGGGGGCTGAAGCTTTCTTT
TRBJ1-2 - TRBV7-9 TRBD1 CASSHTPGTGIDYGYTF TGTGCCAGCAGCCATACCCCCGGGACAGGGATTGACTATGGCTACACCTTC
TRBJ2-7 - TRBV7-9 TRBD2 CASSLGTSGRTYEQYF TGTGCCAGCAGCTTAGGAACTAGCGGGAGGACCTACGAGCAGTACTTC
TRBJ2-5 - TRBV2 - CASSGHLSQETQYF TGTGCCAGCAGTGGACACCTTAGTCAAGAGACCCAGTACTTC